This T cell receptor beta chain was captured in a study of T cell responses to AZD1222 COVID-19 vaccine. Study conclusions and caveats: Donors were largely white British and mainly female; clonal diversity was possibly underestimated. Repertoires were obtained only post-peak T cell response. Spike-specific TCR breadth and depth rose after two AZD1222 doses.

CDR3 length: 17 residues. With V trimmed by 5 bases and J by 0 bases, 12 bases remained unmatched. Per the germline V gene, CDR1 is SEHNR and CDR2 is FQNEAQ (reference sequence). Here immunoSEQ multiplex PCR was the method, and the copy in TCRdb shows in-frame clones only, minus some. The sample holds 120,000 to 150,000 clones; 85% to 90% are singletons and the top ten take approximately 4.7%. This clone turned up a few times. What it binds is not known. This receptor was obtained from an adult who received the AZD1222 COVID-19 vaccine. V usage is TRBV7-9 and J usage is TRBJ2-7; TRBD2 matches at 8 bases. This material consisted of peripheral blood, taken 28 days after the second AZD1222 dose. The CDR3 spells CASSPGLAVISSYEQYF. CDR3 sequence (DNA): TGTGCCAGCAGCCCCGGACTAGCTGTAATAAGCTCCTACGAGCAGTACTTC.